This T cell receptor beta chain appears in the sequencing data of a study of T-cell memory formation after mild COVID-19. For this clonotype: Its antigen remains unidentified.

TCR alpha and TCR beta cDNA libraries carrying sample barcodes and UMIs were produced by 5'RACE using constant-segment primers. TCRdb re-called the 5' RACE reads with MiXCR, one entry per CDR3 protein. The sample has about 260,000 distinct CDR3 sequences, 15% to 20% seen once. Broader study findings: Some clones that responded turned up in pre-infection memory, which suggests that cross-reactive memory joined in. CM and EM subsets held most contracting CD4+ clones; EMRA held CD8+ ones.

The CDR3 sequence is 10 residues long. CDR1 and CDR2 (germline): KGHDR, SFDVKD. Trimming removed 8 bases from V and 3 bases from J, with 4 bases in between. The gene calls are TRBV24-1 and TRBJ2-7; D remains ambiguous. The sample taken for sequencing was PBMCs or a T cell subset sorted from them (not recorded which). The sequence came from a young man who had mild COVID-19 (a few samples of this study predate the infection). Cell type and time point are not known. DNA of the CDR3: TGTGCCACCACGGTCTACGAGCAGTACTTC. This encodes CATTVYEQYF.